This T cell receptor beta chain is from a study of T cell responses to AZD1222 COVID-19 vaccine. Method: immunoSEQ multiplex PCR; TCRdb's copy keeps in-frame clones and lacks some. There are 150,000 or so clones in the sample; 90% to 95% occur only once, and about 4% lies in the top ten. The V end lost 1 base, the J end lost 7 bases, and 15 bases lay between the germline ends. This CDR3 comprises 15 residues. Germline values: CDR1 SGHNT, CDR2 YYREEE (reference sequence). Sample: peripheral blood, taken 28 days after the second AZD1222 dose. The sequence was collected from an adult who received the AZD1222 COVID-19 vaccine. The rearrangement uses TRBV5-4 and TRBJ2-1, with D unclear. Here the CDR3 DNA reads TGTGCCAGCAGCTTGAAGCCTAATCTGGGGAATGAGCAGTTCTTC. Protein sequence: CASSLKPNLGNEQFF.